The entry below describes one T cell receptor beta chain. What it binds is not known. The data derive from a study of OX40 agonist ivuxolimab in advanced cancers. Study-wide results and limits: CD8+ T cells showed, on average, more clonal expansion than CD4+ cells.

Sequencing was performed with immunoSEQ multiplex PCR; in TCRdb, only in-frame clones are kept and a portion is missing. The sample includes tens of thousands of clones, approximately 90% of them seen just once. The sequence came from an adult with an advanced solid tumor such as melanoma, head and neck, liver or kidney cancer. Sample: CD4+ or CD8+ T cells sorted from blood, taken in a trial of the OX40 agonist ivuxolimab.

CDR3 residues: CASSQDGGVNTGELFF. The CDR3 DNA reads TGTGCCAGCAGCCAAGATGGCGGGGTTAACACCGGGGAGCTGTTTTTT. The chain links TRBV4-2 to TRBJ2-2; D is possibly TRBD2 (6 bases). Between the trimmed V and J ends, which lost 0 bases and 2 bases, there was a span of 10 bases. CDR1 is LGHNA, CDR2 YNFKEQ, per germline. This CDR3 contains 16 residues.